This TCR beta chain was retrieved from a study of cytomegalovirus exposure and HLA in healthy donors. Whole-study findings and limits: As a later analysis showed, a missense DCLRE1C variant was linked to trimming of TCR beta V- and J-genes. Later on, an analysis showed TCR association rates differing by HLA locus, with DRB1 the most and HLA-C the fewest.

V was clipped by 3 bases and J by 8 bases; unmatched bases: 2. The CDR3 is 13 residues long. Germline-derived CDR1 and CDR2 are SEHNR and FQNEAQ (reference sequence). As for this clone: The antigen is unknown.

The PCR used 60 Vbeta and 13 Jbeta primers. Sequencing used immunoSEQ multiplex PCR; TCRdb keeps in-frame clones, though not all of them. The sample contains 75,000 to 95,000 clones, 90% of which appear only once. The sequence was obtained from a man aged 18 to 30 in good health and CMV-seronegative. The chain uses TRBV7-9 and TRBJ2-1, with TRBD1 identical over 9 bases. Sequences were obtained from PBMCs. The CDR3, as DNA: TGTGCCAGCAGCTTTAGACAGGGGGATGAGCAGTTCTTC. Translation: CASSFRQGDEQFF.